Following are 12 T cell receptor beta chains from one sample sequenced in a study of blood T cell repertoires in COVID-19. Measured with immunoSEQ multiplex PCR; TCRdb has only the in-frame clones, and not every one. Found here are approximately 160,000 clones, almost 85% of them singletons; the top ten hold around an eighth. What was sequenced was peripheral blood. These receptors all stem from a man younger than 35 with active or convalescent COVID-19.

This clone has a single count. The chain couples TRBV3-1 (or the pseudogene TRBV3-2) to TRBJ2-3, with D possibly being TRBD2 (7 bases). The germline CDR1 and CDR2 sequences are LGHDT and YNNKEL (reference sequence). This CDR3 region has 15 residues. Trimming removed 7 bases at V and 2 bases at J, with 16 bases between. The DNA of the CDR3 is TGTGCCAGCACCGCAAGGGGGGGACTCACAGATACGCAGTATTTT. Translated: CASTARGGLTDTQYF.

J is TRBJ1-1 and V is TRBV5-1, with D unclear. This CDR3 comprises 14 residues. Trimming cost V 4 bases and J 4 bases, with 14 bases left between them. CDR1 is SGHRS and CDR2 is YFSETQ in the germline V gene. Written as DNA, the CDR3 is TGCGCCAGCAGCGATGCGAGGGTGGGCACTGAAGCTTTCTTT. Translating it yields CASSDARVGTEAFF. The full variable domain, its missing parts supplied by reference TRBV5-1 and TRBJ1-1, is KAGVTQTPRYLIKTRGQQVTLSCSPISGHRSVSWYQQTPGQGLQFLFEYFSETQRNKGNFPGRFSGRQFSNSRSEMNVSTLELGDSALYLCASSDARVGTEAFFGQGTRLTVV.

This chain joins TRBV11-3 and TRBJ2-1; 11 bases map to TRBD2. Germline CDR1 reads SGHNT; CDR2 reads YENEEA. This CDR3 spans 15 amino acids. Germline trimming cut 5 bases from V and 5 bases from J; bases unmatched to any gene: 5. CDR3 DNA: TGTGCCAGCAGCCCGACTAGCGGGGCTAACAATGAGCAGTTCTTC. Its translation is CASSPTSGANNEQFF.

The chain carries TRBV7-8 and TRBJ2-1; maybe TRBD2 (6 bases). The V end lost 0 bases, the J end lost 3 bases, and 12 bases lay between the germline ends. The CDR3 extends over 16 amino acids. Germline V lookup: CDR1 SGHVS, CDR2 FQNEAQ. The DNA of the CDR3 is TGTGCCAGCAGCTTAGCTGTCGGGAGTCTCTACAATGAGCAGTTCTTC. Translated: CASSLAVGSLYNEQFF. The variable domain in full, completed from reference TRBV7-8 and TRBJ2-1, reads GAGVSQSPRYKVAKRGQDVALRCDPISGHVSLFWYQQALGQGPEFLTYFQNEAQLDKSGLPSDRFFAERPEGSVSTLKIQRTQQEDSAVYLCASSLAVGSLYNEQFFGPGTRLTVL.

This sequence joins TRBV5-4 and TRBJ2-1, with TRBD2 matching 11 bases. CDR3 length: 15 amino acids. V lost 3 bases, J lost 2 bases, and 1 base stayed unmatched. Germline V gene data show CDR1 as SGHNT and CDR2 as YYREEE (reference sequence). The CDR3 sequence is CASSSTSGTYNEQFF. The CDR3 bases are TGTGCCAGCAGCTCGACTAGCGGGACCTACAATGAGCAGTTCTTC.

The chain uses TRBV27 and TRBJ1-5; a possible D gene is TRBD1 (5 bases). V was cut by 2 bases and J by 11 bases, with 13 bases left in between. Germline V gene data show CDR1 as MNHEY and CDR2 as SMNVEV (reference sequence). CDR3 size: 13 residues. The CDR3 DNA is TGTGCCAGCAGTTTAGGAGGATCGGGGGCCCAGCATTTT. It is translated as CASSLGGSGAQHF.

This clone was observed a few times. The chain couples TRBV28 to TRBJ2-7; TRBD1 matches 7 bases. The CDR3 length is 13 residues. Germline CDR1 reads MDHEN; CDR2 reads SYDVKM. Losses at the gene ends were 2 bases for V and 7 bases for J; bases not matched to a gene: 5. The DNA for the CDR3 is TGTGCCAGCAGTTTACCTCACAGGGGTGAGCAGTACTTC. Translating gives CASSLPHRGEQYF.

The V and J genes are TRBV5-4 and TRBJ1-2, with 8 nucleotides matching TRBD1. Germline lookup yields CDR1 SGHNT and CDR2 YYREEE (reference sequence). With V trimmed by 2 bases and J by 5 bases, 8 bases remained unmatched. The CDR3 runs to 15 residues. The CDR3 DNA reads TGTGCCAGCAGCTTCAGACAGGGGATGGGGTATGGCTACACCTTC. Translation: CASSFRQGMGYGYTF. Using reference TRBV5-4 and TRBJ1-2 for the parts outside the CDR3, the full variable domain is ETGVTQSPTHLIKTRGQQVTLRCSSQSGHNTVSWYQQALGQGPQFIFQYYREEENGRGNFPPRFSGLQFPNYSSELNVNALELDDSALYLCASSFRQGMGYGYTFGSGTRLTVV.

By share of the sample, this clone is medium-sized. The chain recombines TRBV27 with TRBJ2-1; D gene uncertain. The V end lost 2 bases, the J end lost 5 bases, and 7 bases lay between the germline ends. The CDR3 covers 13 residues. Germline CDR1 and CDR2: MNHEY and SMNVEV (reference sequence). CDR3: CASSLTVHNEQFF. In DNA, the CDR3 is TGTGCCAGCAGTTTAACGGTCCACAATGAGCAGTTCTTC.

This sequence joins TRBV28 and TRBJ2-7, with 11 positions matching TRBD2. After removal of 3 bases from V and 4 bases from J, the junction contained 8 bases not matched to a gene. CDR3 length: 16 residues. Germline V gene lookup returns CDR1 MDHEN and CDR2 SYDVKM. For the CDR3, the DNA is TGTGCCAGCAGTTTGACTAGCGGGATTATTACGTACGAGCAGTACTTC. Protein sequence: CASSLTSGIITYEQYF.

This clone was counted a single time. This chain connects TRBV29-1 to TRBJ2-1, with a weak D call TRBD2 (5 bases). In germline, CDR1 is SQVTM, CDR2 ANQGSEA. The V end lost 5 bases, the J end lost 8 bases, and 19 bases lay between the germline ends. This CDR3 has 14 residues. The CDR3 bases are TGCAGCGTTTGGGAGATCCCTGAAGTCGATGAGCAGTTCTTC. Its protein product is CSVWEIPEVDEQFF.

This clone was detected ten times or more. The chain uses TRBV6-2 or TRBV6-3 and TRBJ1-6; 7 bases match TRBD1. Per the germline V gene, CDR1 is MNHEY and CDR2 is SVGEGT. V lost 5 bases and J lost 8; bases outside the gene matches: 12. This CDR3 contains 16 residues. As DNA, the CDR3 is TGTGCCAGCAGTCCCCGAGGGGACAGAGCCTATTCACCCCTCCACTTT. Its translation is CASSPRGDRAYSPLHF.